The clone carrying this TCR beta chain turned up a few times. What it binds is unknown. The record originates from a study of vaccination effects on CD4 cells after COVID-19. Generated by immunoSEQ multiplex PCR, the TCRdb table keeps only in-frame clones and is missing some. Of tens of thousands of clones in the sample, more than 65% are singletons; the top ten hold around 5.5%. The CDR3 is 17 residues long. With 0 bases removed from V and 4 bases from J, the gap between germline ends came to 18 bases. Germline values: CDR1 KGHSH, CDR2 LQKENI. Under the ViraFEST assay, PBMC were stimulated with viral peptide pools so that antigen-specific CD4+ T cells expanded. Sequencing was performed afterwards. At the end of about ten days of culture, CD4+ T cells were isolated. It was between March and December 2020 that the person had a SARS-CoV-2 infection confirmed by PCR. Culturing of two million PBMC per well took place with roughly 9.4 IU/ml IL-2 and approximately 9.9 ug/ml peptides. HIV-1 Nef peptide pool stimulation served as negative control. The authors exchanged half the medium for IL-2 medium on days 3 and 7.

The chain carries TRBV18 and TRBJ1-2, with D maybe TRBD1 (5 bases). This clonotype was obtained from a human donor who had a prior SARS-CoV-2 infection. The sequencing here drew on CD4+ T cells from PBMCs cultured with HIV peptides, taken before COVID-19 vaccination. Subset in this sample: HIV-1 Nef peptide pool negative control/reference culture. In DNA, the CDR3 is TGTGCCAGCTCACCACCGGGTCGGGACCGGTCTGGCTATGGCTACACCTTC. It codes for CASSPPGRDRSGYGYTF. Variable domain in full (rest from reference TRBV18 and TRBJ1-2): NAGVMQNPRHLVRRRGQEARLRCSPMKGHSHVYWYRQLPEEGLKFMVYLQKENIIDESGMPKERFSAEFPKEGPSILRIQQVVRGDSAAYFCASSPPGRDRSGYGYTFGSGTRLTVV.